This T cell receptor (beta chain) is from a study of blood T cell repertoires in COVID-19. Study-wide background: Spain, Italy and the United States supplied samples that represented acute and convalescent COVID-19.

V was pared by 4 bases and J by 7 bases, with 13 bases between. Per germline, CDR1 WSHSY and CDR2 SAAADI. This CDR3 has 14 amino acids. Under the authors' procedure: Using reference gene primer amplification, nucleated cell counts were estimated. Profiling relied on immunoSEQ multiplex PCR, and the TCRdb table lists in-frame clones only, not all of them. That table gives V, J and clone size, and the DNA gave D and trimming. The profile shows about 120,000 clones, over 70% of them singletons. Sequencing was done on a sample of peripheral blood. This clonotype was obtained from a man in his 70s with acute or convalescent COVID-19. This rearrangement joins TRBV10-2 to TRBJ1-4; possibly TRBD1 for D (6 bases). CDR3: CASSADSAFEKLFF. The CDR3 DNA reads as TGCGCCAGCAGTGCGGACAGCGCTTTTGAAAAACTGTTTTTT.